The clone carrying this T cell receptor (beta chain) was seen more than once but under ten times. No antigen is known for it. This entry comes from a study of graft-versus-host responses after intestinal transplantation. Germline V lookup: CDR1 MGHRA, CDR2 YSYEKL. This CDR3 is 13 amino acids long. V lost 2 bases and J lost 1, with 5 bases in between. Profiling relied on immunoSEQ multiplex PCR, and the TCRdb table lists in-frame clones only, not all of them. The sample shows more than 90,000 clones, just under 95% of them seen only once. Sequencing was performed on unstimulated CD8+ T cells sorted from spleen or lymph node cells, taken before intestinal transplant. The genes are TRBV4-1 and TRBJ1-1; D not certain. The clonotype was recovered from a human donor who received an intestinal transplant. The CDR3 loop is CASSQSTNTEAFF. CDR3 in DNA: TGCGCCAGCAGCCAATCTACGAACACTGAAGCTTTCTTT.